This T cell receptor beta chain was observed in a study of blood T cell repertoires in COVID-19. Original analysis: How many nucleated cells were present was estimated from reference gene primer amplification. This table comes from immunoSEQ multiplex PCR, and its TCRdb copy is limited to in-frame clones, with some not included. D and trimming come from the DNA, and the V and J calls and clone size come from that table. The sample includes roughly 200,000 clones, 90% of them seen just once. This CDR3 comprises 17 residues. The germline V gene has CDR1 SGHTA and CDR2 FQGNSA. Trimming left V 1 base short and J 0 bases short, with 14 bases between. All enrollees were roughly 18 to 90 years old and from under 25 US areas. The study assigned cohorts using participant-reported clinical history.

The rearrangement joins TRBV7-2 to TRBJ2-3; possibly TRBD1 for D (5 bases). The clonotype comes from a man aged 25 to 40 who had recovered from COVID-19. The sample taken for sequencing was PBMCs or T cells enriched from blood (not recorded which). The CDR3 is CASSLVARQSSTDTQYF. DNA for the CDR3: TGTGCCAGCAGCTTAGTGGCTCGACAGTCTAGCACAGATACGCAGTATTTT.